One and the same sample provided the 7 T cell receptor beta chains below, sequenced in a study of shared clonotypes between healthy human individuals. Using immunoSEQ multiplex PCR, the repertoire was profiled, and TCRdb retains in-frame clones only, with some absent. The data show about 2 million clones, about 94% seen once. CD45RO-negative cells were positively selected for CCR7, leaving out terminally differentiated effector memory CD45RA+ cells. Sample: naive CD8+ T cells sorted from blood. The receptor source for this set is a man younger than 35 in good health.

This clone has a single count. The chain has TRBV4-1 and TRBJ2-7; tentatively, D is TRBD1 (6 bases). The V end was cut by 2 bases, the J end by 3 bases, with 14 bases between. The V gene's germline CDR1 is MGHRA and CDR2 YSYEKL. The CDR3 is 15 amino acids. The CDR3: CASSQIKDSYYEQYF. In DNA, the CDR3 is TGCGCCAGCAGCCAAATTAAGGACAGCTACTACGAGCAGTACTTC.

This chain connects TRBV10-3 to TRBJ2-1; no clear D gene. The CDR3 is 15 residues long. Per germline, CDR1 ENHRY and CDR2 SYGVKD. V shed 3 bases and J shed 9 bases, with 18 bases lying between them. The CDR3 region has the DNA TGTGCCATCAGTGAAGACCGGGTTCTATTAGGTGAGCAGTTCTTC. Translated: CAISEDRVLLGEQFF.

Concerning this clone itself: One base away lies a much larger clone, so this may be a sequencing read error. The V call is TRBV7-8, the J call TRBJ1-1; D unresolved. CDR1 and CDR2 from the germline V gene are SGHVS and FQNEAQ. V shed 3 bases and J shed 0 bases, with 2 bases lying between them. There are 12 residues in the CDR3. This CDR3 is CASSLMNTEAFF. The DNA for the CDR3 is TGTGCCAGCAGCTTGATGAACACTGAAGCTTTCTTT.

Concerning this clone itself: A much larger clone differs from this one at a single base, so this may be a read error. The V gene is TRBV28, the J gene TRBJ2-7; 12 bases match TRBD1. V shed 6 bases, J shed 5 bases, and the junction held 5 bases outside the gene matches. CDR1 and CDR2 (germline): MDHEN, SYDVKM. The CDR3 length is 14 residues. The CDR3 reads CASSPGTGGHEQYF. The CDR3 bases are TGTGCCAGCAGCCCCGGGACAGGGGGCCACGAGCAGTACTTC.

The V gene is TRBV5-1, the J gene TRBJ1-5, with unresolved D. The ends were cut back, 1 base at V and 7 bases at J, with 12 bases in the middle. The CDR3 covers 14 residues. Germline V gene data show CDR1 as SGHRS and CDR2 as YFSETQ. In DNA, the CDR3 is TGCGCCAGCAGCTTGTTCGAGGGAATGCAGCCCCAGCATTTT. Amino acid sequence: CASSLFEGMQPQHF.

The chain has TRBV5-4 and TRBJ2-4, with 8 bases aligning to TRBD1. This CDR3 region has 15 residues. The V and J ends lost 0 bases and 8 bases, in that order; junction bases with no gene match: 7. Germline CDR1 SGHNT, CDR2 YYREEE (reference sequence). CDR3 nucleotide sequence: TGTGCCAGCAGCTTGGGGACAGGGAGTAGGGACATTCAGTACTTC. Residues: CASSLGTGSRDIQYF.

The J gene is TRBJ2-7, the V gene TRBV27; 11 nucleotides align to TRBD2. J lost 4 bases, V lost 2 bases, and 1 base had no gene match. Per the germline V gene, CDR1 is MNHEY and CDR2 is SMNVEV (reference sequence). The CDR3 has 14 amino acids. The CDR3 nucleotides read TGTGCCAGCAGTTTAATAGCGGGAGGGTACGAGCAGTACTTC. Translating gives CASSLIAGGYEQYF.